This is a list of T cell receptor beta chains from one sample in a study of graft-versus-host responses after intestinal transplantation. The repertoire was sequenced with immunoSEQ multiplex PCR; TCRdb's copy has only in-frame clones and lacks some. The table records tens of thousands of clones, roughly 89% of them present only once. These receptors' antigens are unknown. Material: unstimulated CD4+ T cells sorted from spleen or lymph node cells, obtained before intestinal transplant. The receptors shown here come from a human donor who received an intestinal transplant. Both conserved end residues are part of each CDR3. A D gene is named only where the DNA matches it firmly. Where a row states a size, it is once, few, many or the class of an expanded clone; other rows omit it.

. | . | TRBJ1-3 | TRBV6-1 | CASSFQGSGNTIYF | TGTGCCAGCAGTTTCCAGGGCTCTGGAAACACCATATATTTT
. | . | TRBJ2-3 | TRBV9 | CASSTRTGTQYF | TGTGCCAGCAGCACACGCACAGGTACGCAGTATTTT
. | TRBD2 | TRBJ2-7 | TRBV6-6 | CASSYQRGATYEQYF | TGTGCCAGCAGTTACCAGCGGGGGGCTACCTACGAGCAGTACTTC
. | TRBD1 | TRBJ1-4 | TRBV19 | CASSIMRTGTGEEKLFF | TGTGCCAGTAGTATCATGAGGACCGGGACAGGGGAGGAAAAACTGTTTTTT
. | TRBD1 | TRBJ2-1 | TRBV18 | CASSLRDRVEYNEQFF | TGTGCCAGCTCACTCCGGGACAGGGTAGAATACAATGAGCAGTTCTTC
. | . | TRBJ2-7 | TRBV4-3 | CASSQESFQDMSSYEQYF | TGCGCCAGCAGCCAAGAATCTTTCCAGGACATGAGCTCCTACGAGCAGTACTTC
. | TRBD2 | TRBJ2-5 | TRBV14 | CASSQLYGTSGVEETQYF | TGTGCCAGCAGCCAACTCTACGGGACTAGCGGGGTTGAAGAGACCCAGTACTTC
. | . | TRBJ1-2 | TRBV7-2 | CASSLGSAEDYYGYTF | TGTGCCAGCAGCTTAGGATCGGCAGAAGACTACTATGGCTACACCTTC
once | TRBD1 | TRBJ1-2 | TRBV7-9 | CASSADRGGNYGYTF | TGTGCCAGCAGCGCCGACAGGGGGGGTAACTATGGCTACACCTTC
. | . | TRBJ1-4 | TRBV19 | CASSPAAGGNEKLFF | TGTGCCAGTAGTCCCGCCGCGGGGGGTAATGAAAAACTGTTTTTT
. | . | TRBJ1-1 | TRBV21-1 | CASSQLMLEGGAEAFF | TGTGCCAGCAGCCAGCTCATGTTAGAAGGGGGGGCTGAAGCTTTCTTT
. | TRBD1 | TRBJ2-7 | TRBV30 | CAWSLGQGAYEQYF | TGTGCCTGGAGCCTGGGACAGGGGGCCTACGAGCAGTACTTC
. | TRBD1 | TRBJ1-1 | TRBV4-1 | CASSVQGDTEAFF | TGCGCCAGCAGCGTCCAGGGGGACACTGAAGCTTTCTTT
. | . | TRBJ2-5 | TRBV7-8 | CASSPGQGPQETQYF | TGTGCCAGCAGCCCGGGACAAGGTCCCCAAGAGACCCAGTACTTC
few | TRBD1 | TRBJ1-3 | TRBV2 | CASKGTGFFGNTIYF | TGTGCCAGCAAGGGGACAGGCTTCTTTGGAAACACCATATATTTT
. | . | TRBJ2-6 | TRBV29-1 | CSVFTGAGANVLTF | TGCAGCGTTTTTACGGGGGCTGGGGCCAACGTCCTGACTTTC
. | TRBD1 | TRBJ2-7 | TRBV7-8 | CASSTGASYEQYF | TGTGCCAGCAGCACAGGGGCCTCCTACGAGCAGTACTTC
few | . | TRBJ1-3 | TRBV12-5 | CASGLGTRSSGNTIYF | TGTGCTAGTGGTTTGGGTACTCGGAGCTCTGGAAACACCATATATTTT
. | . | TRBJ1-6 | TRBV30 | CAWSVQRSFIGSSPLHF | TGTGCCTGGAGTGTACAACGGTCCTTTATCGGTAGCTCACCCCTCCACTTT
. | . | TRBJ2-7 | TRBV5-1 | CASSLGISRALPPYEQYF | TGCGCCAGCAGCTTGGGGATTTCCAGGGCCTTACCCCCCTACGAGCAGTACTTC
once | TRBD1 | TRBJ1-6 | TRBV7-9 | CASSPSGQDNSPLHF | TGTGCCAGCAGCCCTTCCGGACAGGATAATTCACCCCTCCACTTT
. | TRBD1 | TRBJ1-1 | TRBV7-6 | CASSSYRGRDTEAFF | TGTGCCAGCAGCTCGTACAGGGGGCGGGACACTGAAGCTTTCTTT
once | . | TRBJ2-7 | TRBV5-1 | CASSRDGAGEQYF | TGCGCCAGCAGCAGGGACGGGGCGGGGGAGCAGTACTTC
. | TRBD1 | TRBJ1-2 | TRBV7-2 | CASSFWPQGYGYTF | TGTGCCAGCAGCTTCTGGCCACAGGGGTATGGCTACACCTTC
. | . | TRBJ1-2 | TRBV29-1 | CSVEKGRGGRHYGYTF | TGCAGCGTTGAAAAGGGTCGGGGGGGGCGTCACTATGGCTACACCTTC
. | TRBD2 | TRBJ2-1 | TRBV9 | CASSPFLAAYYNEQFF | TGTGCCAGCAGCCCCTTCCTAGCGGCCTACTACAATGAGCAGTTCTTC
. | . | TRBJ1-1 | TRBV30 | CAWRPLFNTEAFF | TGTGCCTGGAGGCCCCTATTCAACACTGAAGCTTTCTTT
. | TRBD1 | TRBJ2-1 | TRBV6-1 | CASSGRTGQGSYNEQFF | TGTGCCAGCAGTGGCCGGACAGGGCAGGGATCCTACAATGAGCAGTTCTTC
. | . | TRBJ1-2 | TRBV19 | CASSRGQPQTGTYGYTF | TGTGCCAGTAGTAGGGGGCAGCCCCAAACAGGGACCTATGGCTACACCTTC
few | TRBD1 | TRBJ1-1 | TRBV7-2 | CASSFLTGEAFF | TGTGCCAGCAGCTTCTTGACAGGGGAGGCTTTCTTT
. | . | TRBJ1-2 | TRBV7-9 | CASSPSGETYTF | TGTGCCAGCAGCCCTTCCGGGGAGACCTACACCTTC
. | . | TRBJ2-1 | TRBV5-6 | CASSLWGGTPNNEQFF | TGTGCCAGCAGCTTGTGGGGGGGCACCCCAAACAATGAGCAGTTCTTC
. | . | TRBJ1-1 | TRBV7-2 | CASSLQTGNTEAFF | TGTGCCAGCAGCTTACAGACAGGAAACACTGAAGCTTTCTTT